Ten or more counts support the clone carrying this TCR beta chain. The cDNA came from 5'RACE with 10-nucleotide random UMIs. Over 200 million TCR-beta sequences (from 15-18 subjects) were yielded by each sequencing run. TCRdb reprocessed the 5' RACE reads via MiXCR and lists one record per CDR3 protein. The repertoire consists of tens of thousands of distinct CDR3 sequences, with approximately 10% occurring once and the leading ten covering around 7%. The data were obtained in a study of neurological immune-mediated disorders. The CDR3 length is 13 residues. Germline V CDR1 and CDR2: DFQATT, SNEGSKA (reference sequence). V gave up 6 bases and J gave up 3 bases; unmatched junction bases: 7.

This receptor was taken from a woman aged 25-40 years with HTLV-1-associated myelopathy (HAM/TSP). This chain links TRBV20-1 with TRBJ2-7; 8 bases map to TRBD2. The specimen sequenced was PBMCs. This chain's CDR3 is CSASGLAGYEQYF. The DNA for the CDR3 is TGCAGTGCGTCTGGACTAGCCGGCTACGAGCAGTACTTC.